The next 9 T cell receptor beta chains were all read from a single sample in a study of tumor-infiltrating lymphocytes in primary liver carcinoma. Unsorted whole blood supplied the RNA, and germline DNA was extracted too. From 400 to 500 ng total RNA, TCR beta cDNA was generated with a primer in the constant region. It was through three nested multiplex PCR rounds of slightly modified ARM-PCR that TCR beta libraries arose. Primers for the first two PCR rounds were TRBV1-TRBV30 forward primers and a C-beta reverse primer (roughly 9 cycles per round). MiXCR, run by TCRdb on the multiplex PCR reads, gives a single entry per CDR3 protein. The table records about 330,000 distinct CDR3 sequences, 65% of them present only once. The specimen sequenced was peripheral blood. The receptors come from a man aged 35 to 55 with primary liver carcinoma and hepatitis B virus infection.

The chain carries TRBV2 and TRBJ2-1; D unresolved. The CDR3 extends over 12 amino acids. V dropped 1 base and J dropped 7 bases, with 5 bases sitting between them. CDR1 is SNHLY and CDR2 is FYNNEI in the germline V gene. CDR3: CASSEGANEQFF. The DNA for the CDR3 is TGTGCCAGCAGTGAAGGAGCGAATGAGCAGTTCTTC. Combining the CDR3 with reference TRBV2 and TRBJ2-1 gives the whole variable domain EPEVTQTPSHQVTQMGQEVILRCVPISNHLYFYWYRQILGQKVEFLVSFYNNEISEKSEIFDDQFSVERPDGSNFTLKIRSTKLEDSAMYFCASSEGANEQFFGPGTRLTVL.

This clonotype appeared once. Since the CDR3 does not end with the conserved phenylalanine or tryptophan, this likely comes from a read error. The rearrangement uses TRBV6-2 or TRBV6-3 and TRBJ1-1; D call uncertain. The CDR3 consists of 14 residues. Germline V gives CDR1 MNHEY, CDR2 SVGEGT. The DNA of the CDR3 is TGTGCCAACAGTTACCCAGACCTGAACACTGAAGCTTTCCTT. This gives the protein CANSYPDLNTEAFL.

This clonotype was recorded many times. The CDR3 loop reads CASSLVSEGEQFF. CDR3 nucleotides: TGTGCCAGCAGCTTGGTTTCCGAAGGTGAGCAGTTCTTC. The chain has TRBV5-6 and TRBJ2-1; D remains unclear. V lost 0 bases and J lost 9, with 10 bases in between. The CDR3 runs 13 residues. Germline CDR1 and CDR2: SGHDT and YYEEEE.

The rearrangement links TRBV11-2 to TRBJ2-1; D unresolved. Germline CDR1 SGHAT, CDR2 FQNNGV. The CDR3 has 13 amino acids. Trimming stripped 0 bases from V and 10 bases from J, with 10 bases between. The CDR3 loop reads CASSLDRVREQFF. CDR3 sequence (DNA): TGTGCCAGCAGCTTAGACCGGGTAAGAGAGCAGTTCTTC.

This clonotype was found once. A junction end diverges from the germline sequence, so it may reflect a read error. The rearrangement uses TRBV5-5 and TRBJ2-7; D uncertain. The CDR3 spans 15 residues. The V gene's germline CDR1 is SGHKS and CDR2 YYEKEE (reference sequence). Here the CDR3 DNA reads TGTGCCAGCAGCTTGATAGTGGTAAGCTCCTACGAGCAGCACTTC. Translation: CASSLIVVSSYEQHF.

Comment on this clonotype: A much bigger clone sits one base away, suggesting this may be a read error. The genes are TRBV4-2 and TRBJ1-1; tentative D call: TRBD1 (5 bases). Germline V gene lookup returns CDR1 LGHNA and CDR2 YNFKEQ. The CDR3 has 13 amino acids. The chain's CDR3 is CASSQVEDTEASF. CDR3 nucleotides: TGTGCCAGCAGCCAAGTCGAGGACACTGAAGCTTCCTTT.

By its share, this clonotype is medium-sized. The gene calls are TRBV11-2 and TRBJ2-1; tentative D call: TRBD2 (5 bases). The CDR3 is made up of 12 amino acids. Germline V gene data show CDR1 as SGHAT and CDR2 as FQNNGV. Trimming shortened V by 1 base and J by 13 bases, and 11 bases separated the two germline ends. The CDR3 region is CASSLGGEVQFF. The CDR3 region has the DNA TGTGCCAGCAGCTTAGGGGGAGAAGTTCAGTTCTTC.

This clonotype has a handful of counts. A much larger clone is a single base away; this may be a read error. The rearrangement links TRBV4-3 to TRBJ2-7; D is perhaps TRBD2 (5 bases). V shed 3 bases and J shed 0 bases, with 12 bases lying between them. CDR3 length: 15 residues. Germline V gene data show CDR1 as LGHNA and CDR2 as YSLEER. The CDR3 bases are TGCGCCAGCAGCCAGACTAACGGAATCTCCTACGAGCAGTACTTC. As protein: CASSQTNGISYEQYF.

This clonotype was recorded once. The CDR3 nucleotides read TGCGCCAGCTACCAAAATACCCGGGGGAACACTGAAGCTTTCTTT. It specifies CASYQNTRGNTEAFF. This rearrangement joins TRBV4-1 to TRBJ1-1; D is uncertain. This CDR3 region has 15 residues. Germline-derived CDR1 and CDR2 are MGHRA and YSYEKL. The V gene lost 8 bases and the J gene lost 1 base, with 17 bases spanning the gap.